The 8 T cell receptor beta chains below were found in one sample sequenced in a study of cytomegalovirus exposure and HLA in healthy donors. The PCR employed 60 Vbeta primers together with 13 Jbeta primers. Produced via immunoSEQ multiplex PCR; TCRdb's table is partial and in-frame only. The table counts about 120,000 clones; around 4% lies in the top ten. Sequencing was done on a sample of PBMCs. The receptor set was obtained from a man between 18 and 35 years old in good health and CMV-seronegative.

This sequence joins TRBV27 and TRBJ1-6; 7 bases match TRBD1. The J segment lost 8 bases and the V segment lost 5 bases, leaving 6 bases of the junction unmatched. The CDR3 runs 14 residues. Germline V gene data show CDR1 as MNHEY and CDR2 as SMNVEV (reference sequence). The CDR3 here is CASSLTGYDSPLHF. The DNA of the CDR3 is TGTGCCAGCAGTCTGACAGGGTATGATTCACCCCTCCACTTT.

The genes are TRBV28 and TRBJ2-3; 7 bases map to TRBD1. CDR3 length: 12 residues. Germline V gene lookup returns CDR1 MDHEN and CDR2 SYDVKM. V dropped 8 bases and J dropped 5; count of bases not matched to a gene: 4. The CDR3 DNA reads as TGTGCCAGCGACAGGGCGAAAGATACGCAGTATTTT. Its translation is CASDRAKDTQYF.

The rearrangement joins TRBV7-9 to TRBJ2-7; D gene uncertain. The CDR3 covers 15 residues. The germline V and J ends were trimmed by 1 base and 5 bases, with 15 bases remaining between them. Germline V gene data show CDR1 as SEHNR and CDR2 as FQNEAQ (reference sequence). The DNA for the CDR3 is TGTGCCAGCAGCTTAGGGGCAGGCCGAACCCACGAGCAGTACTTC. Translated: CASSLGAGRTHEQYF. Full variable domain (missing parts from reference TRBV7-9 and TRBJ2-7): DTGVSQNPRHKITKRGQNVTFRCDPISEHNRLYWYRQTLGQGPEFLTYFQNEAQLEKSRLLSDRFSAERPKGSFSTLEIQRTEQGDSAMYLCASSLGAGRTHEQYFGPGTRLTVT.

The chain employs TRBV13 and TRBJ2-3, with 12 bases matching TRBD2. CDR1 is PRHDT, CDR2 FYEKMQ, per germline (reference sequence). V was pared by 9 bases and J by 2 bases, with 9 bases of the junction left unmatched. The CDR3 is made up of 16 amino acids. The CDR3 nucleotides are TGTGCCAGTACGCCACGGACTAGCGGGATCACAGATACGCAGTATTTT. This sequence encodes CASTPRTSGITDTQYF.

Comments on this clone: At one boundary the junction diverges from the germline segment, which might be a read error. The J gene is TRBJ1-5, the V gene TRBV5-6; tentatively, D is TRBD1 (5 bases). Germline V gives CDR1 SGHDT, CDR2 YYEEEE. The CDR3 has 13 amino acids. CDR3 loop: CAGSSGDNQPQHF. CDR3 DNA sequence: TGTGCCGGCAGCTCGGGGGATAATCAGCCCCAGCATTTT.

J is TRBJ2-1 and V is TRBV28; 8 positions agree with TRBD2. The V and J ends lost 5 bases and 8 bases, in that order; junction bases with no gene match: 8. Per germline, CDR1 MDHEN and CDR2 SYDVKM. The CDR3 is 14 residues long. CDR3 sequence: CASSNAGTSDEQFF. The CDR3 coding sequence is TGTGCCAGCAGTAATGCCGGGACTAGTGATGAGCAGTTCTTC.

The rearrangement links TRBV14 to TRBJ1-1; a possible D gene is TRBD1 (6 bases). The CDR3 covers 14 residues. Germline CDR1 and CDR2: SGHDN and FVKESK. V was clipped by 3 bases and J by 4 bases, with 12 bases between them. This chain's CDR3 is CASSHRGRGTEAFF. CDR3 nucleotides: TGTGCCAGCAGCCACAGGGGAAGGGGCACTGAAGCTTTCTTT.

The V and J genes are TRBV9 and TRBJ1-3; the D is unclear. Germline lookup yields CDR1 SGDLS and CDR2 YYNGEE. V lost 4 bases and J lost 3, with 5 bases in between. The CDR3 covers 12 residues. This chain's CDR3 is CASSPLGNTIYF. In DNA form, the CDR3 reads TGTGCCAGCAGCCCCCTTGGAAACACCATATATTTT.